The clone carrying this T cell receptor beta chain was observed a few times. Its specificity is not known. The Oncomine TCR Beta short-read assay generated sequence data from the DNA of cultured CD4+ T cells. TCRdb reanalysed the PCR reads using MiXCR and keeps one entry per CDR3 protein. The sample includes some 3,900 distinct CDR3 sequences, 15% to 20% of them seen just once. This sample stems from a study of vaccination and CD4 T cells after COVID-19. Study-level results: The median SARS-CoV-2-reactive clonotype number increased from about 20 to 38, without statistical significance.

Treatment: roughly ten-day PBMC culture with coronavirus spike peptide pools or control peptides (ViraFEST assay). V lost 5 bases and J lost 3, with 14 bases in between. The CDR3 runs to 15 residues. Germline V lookup: CDR1 LNHDA, CDR2 SQIVND (reference sequence). The sample comprised CD4+ T cells from blood, cultured in vitro. The receptor comes from a human donor who had recovered from COVID-19. This chain joins TRBV19 and TRBJ1-3; tentatively, D is TRBD1 (5 bases). CDR3 bases: TGTGCCAGTAGTTCCGAGGGACGAAATGGAAACACCATATATTTT. Residues: CASSSEGRNGNTIYF.